This T cell receptor (beta chain) was sequenced for a study of OX40 agonist ivuxolimab in advanced cancers. Study at large: Treatment of patients was with ivuxolimab, an agonistic anti-OX40 (CD134) antibody. Among those enrolled, mean age was about 62 years (range roughly 20 to 85) and approximately 83% were male.

Notes on this clone: Its specificity is not known.

Trimming shortened V by 3 bases and J by 6 bases, and 15 bases separated the two germline ends. The length of the CDR3 is 15 residues. Germline CDR1 is SNHLY and CDR2 is FYNNEI. Study conclusions and caveats: Low levels of normalized T-cell clonal expansion also appeared in some nonresponders.

Generated by immunoSEQ multiplex PCR, the TCRdb table keeps only in-frame clones and is missing some. This sample has fewer than 20,000 clones, with 80% to 90% found just once. The sequence was collected from an adult with an advanced solid tumor such as melanoma, head and neck, liver or kidney cancer. The chain links TRBV2 to TRBJ1-5; D is unresolved. Sequencing used CD4+ or CD8+ T cells sorted from blood, obtained in a trial of the OX40 agonist ivuxolimab. DNA for the CDR3: TGTGCCAGCAGTGACGGTTTCGAGATAAGTCAGCCCCAGCATTTT. Its translation is CASSDGFEISQPQHF.